The subject of this entry is one T cell receptor beta chain. The entry originates in a study of monozygotic twins with inflammatory bowel disease. The CDR3 sequence is 15 residues long. Germline V CDR1 and CDR2: DFQATT, SNEGSKA (reference sequence). UMIs that had a 6-nucleotide sample barcode were put in using template switching. One entry per CDR3 protein, without DNA, is what TCRdb gives after re-calling the 5' RACE reads. This table lists approximately 340,000 distinct CDR3 sequences. The sequencing sample was made of blood. The chain has TRBV20-1 and TRBJ2-7; TCRdb reports TRBD1, a call that lacks DNA to check it against. This receptor was identified in a human donor with ulcerative colitis or Crohn's disease, or a healthy co-twin of an affected twin (not recorded which). The CDR3 is CSAISGTGDTYEQYF.